This T cell receptor (beta chain) emerged from a study of cytomegalovirus exposure and HLA in healthy donors. A multiplex PCR was run with 60 Vbeta primers and 13 Jbeta primers. Data came from immunoSEQ multiplex PCR; TCRdb stores just in-frame clones and leaves some out. The table includes tens of thousands of clones, 78% detected once. The CDR3 runs to 13 residues. Germline CDR1 MNHEY, CDR2 SVGAGI. Trimming stripped 7 bases from V and 2 bases from J, with 11 bases between. Sample: PBMCs. The chain couples TRBV6-5 to TRBJ1-1, with D perhaps TRBD1 (5 bases). This receptor was identified in a man in his late teens or twenties in good health and CMV-seropositive. CDR3 protein: CASTRGRNTEAFF. The CDR3 bases are TGTGCCAGCACTAGGGGTCGTAACACTGAAGCTTTCTTT.